The rows below give T cell receptor beta chains drawn from one sample of a study of beta chain features in type 1 diabetes. Produced via immunoSEQ multiplex PCR; TCRdb's table is partial and in-frame only. The sample has approximately 20,000 clones; around 57% are singletons. The specimen was stem cell memory CD4+ T cells from blood. The receptors here all came from a man younger than 30 with type 1 diabetes. Both conserved end residues are part of each CDR3. D genes are given only for firm matches. Clone size, where shown, is once, few, many, or a class for clones that have expanded.

v_call: TRBV18; j_call: TRBJ1-1; d_call: NA; clone_size: NA; cdr3_aa: CASSPRGDPKNTEAFF; cdr3_nt: TGTGCCAGCTCACCACGGGGGGACCCAAAGAACACTGAAGCTTTCTTT
v_call: TRBV5-1; j_call: TRBJ2-6; d_call: TRBD1; clone_size: NA; cdr3_aa: CASGTGAGANVLTF; cdr3_nt: TGCGCCAGCGGCACAGGGGCTGGGGCCAACGTCCTGACTTTC
v_call: TRBV28; j_call: TRBJ2-3; d_call: NA; clone_size: NA; cdr3_aa: CASSRGASTDTQYF; cdr3_nt: TGTGCCAGCAGCAGGGGAGCAAGCACAGATACGCAGTATTTT
v_call: TRBV5-1; j_call: TRBJ2-3; d_call: TRBD2; clone_size: NA; cdr3_aa: CASSFRGGASDTQYF; cdr3_nt: TGCGCCAGCAGCTTCCGCGGGGGGGCATCAGATACGCAGTATTTT
v_call: TRBV10-3; j_call: TRBJ2-3; d_call: TRBD2; clone_size: few; cdr3_aa: CAIKRGGRADTQYF; cdr3_nt: TGTGCCATCAAGCGGGGGGGGCGAGCAGATACGCAGTATTTT
v_call: TRBV10-1; j_call: TRBJ2-1; d_call: TRBD2; clone_size: NA; cdr3_aa: CASSPLTSGRGNEQFF; cdr3_nt: TGCGCCAGCAGCCCCTTGACTAGCGGGAGAGGCAATGAGCAGTTCTTC
v_call: TRBV28; j_call: TRBJ2-7; d_call: NA; clone_size: NA; cdr3_aa: CASSPNYPSFSGQYF; cdr3_nt: TGTGCCAGCAGTCCAAACTACCCCTCCTTTTCTGGGCAGTACTTC
v_call: TRBV5-4; j_call: TRBJ2-2; d_call: TRBD1; clone_size: few; cdr3_aa: CASTSPNSPQGTYTGELFF; cdr3_nt: TGTGCCAGCACCTCCCCTAATAGCCCACAGGGGACGTACACCGGGGAGCTGTTTTTT
v_call: TRBV9; j_call: TRBJ2-6; d_call: NA; clone_size: few; cdr3_aa: CASSVGARGANVLTF; cdr3_nt: TGTGCCAGCAGCGTTGGGGCCCGTGGGGCCAACGTCCTGACTTTC
v_call: TRBV30; j_call: TRBJ2-7; d_call: NA; clone_size: NA; cdr3_aa: CAWKALSGPFSYEQYF; cdr3_nt: TGTGCCTGGAAGGCGCTAAGCGGGCCGTTCTCCTACGAGCAGTACTTC
v_call: TRBV18; j_call: TRBJ2-5; d_call: NA; clone_size: NA; cdr3_aa: CASSPPAQTQYF; cdr3_nt: TGTGCCAGCTCACCACCAGCCCAGACCCAGTACTTC
v_call: TRBV4-1; j_call: TRBJ1-2; d_call: TRBD1; clone_size: once; cdr3_aa: CASRPWGQGSDGYTF; cdr3_nt: TGCGCCAGCAGACCATGGGGACAGGGGAGTGATGGCTACACCTTC
v_call: TRBV27; j_call: TRBJ2-7; d_call: NA; clone_size: NA; cdr3_aa: CASSLSGSQAGWIYEQYF; cdr3_nt: TGTGCCAGCAGTTTATCGGGTTCCCAGGCAGGGTGGATCTACGAGCAGTACTTC
v_call: TRBV7-2; j_call: TRBJ1-2; d_call: NA; clone_size: NA; cdr3_aa: CASRTDNNYGYTF; cdr3_nt: TGTGCCAGCAGAACAGACAATAACTATGGCTACACCTTC
v_call: TRBV18; j_call: TRBJ2-4; d_call: TRBD1; clone_size: NA; cdr3_aa: CASSQGDRVGLNIQYF; cdr3_nt: TGTGCCAGCTCCCAAGGGGACAGGGTTGGCTTAAACATTCAGTACTTC
v_call: TRBV29-1; j_call: TRBJ2-7; d_call: NA; clone_size: few; cdr3_aa: CSVEDLRFMSYEQYF; cdr3_nt: TGCAGCGTTGAAGATCTACGATTTATGTCCTACGAGCAGTACTTC
v_call: TRBV11-2; j_call: TRBJ2-7; d_call: TRBD2; clone_size: NA; cdr3_aa: CASSLASGTSSFEQYF; cdr3_nt: TGTGCCAGCAGCTTAGCTTCCGGGACTAGCTCATTCGAGCAGTACTTC
v_call: TRBV5-1; j_call: TRBJ1-5; d_call: NA; clone_size: few; cdr3_aa: CASSLEAQSNNQPQHF; cdr3_nt: TGCGCCAGCAGCTTGGAGGCACAGTCTAACAATCAGCCCCAGCATTTT
v_call: TRBV4-1; j_call: TRBJ2-7; d_call: TRBD2; clone_size: NA; cdr3_aa: CASSPGGGRTYEQYF; cdr3_nt: TGCGCCAGCAGCCCCGGGGGGGGGCGAACCTACGAGCAGTACTTC
v_call: TRBV11-2; j_call: TRBJ2-7; d_call: TRBD1; clone_size: NA; cdr3_aa: CASSSAGTGFGEQYF; cdr3_nt: TGTGCCAGCAGCTCGGCCGGGACAGGGTTTGGGGAGCAGTACTTC